This T cell receptor (beta chain) came from a study of cytomegalovirus exposure and HLA in healthy donors listed by TCRdb under 2017. Concerning the study at large: An earlier analysis of under 600 of the donors reported 250 to 350 Gb of sequence data and 100 million to 130 million unique TCR beta sequences from 150 million to 200 million T cells. Rather than drawing on any new phenotypic data, the later analysis identified candidate immune exposures from TCR beta sequences and the way those sequences occurred across donors. HLA typing covered class I and class II loci at four-digit resolution. A few DR-DQ haplotypes were treated as single units for association and clustering because of strong linkage in the cohort. Typing coverage differed by locus: A, B, C, DRB1 and DQB1 were typed in roughly 620-640 donors, DQA1 in approximately 520, DPA1 in roughly 590, and DPB1 in 400 to 480. Every discovery cohort repertoire had been produced on one sequencing platform. A later genetic analysis took genome-wide SNP genotypes for about three fifths of the 666 donors and used that subset as a discovery cohort. Using immunosequencing, the study profiled T cell repertoires from fewer than 700 subjects and related those repertoires to cytomegalovirus serostatus. The aim of the study was to test whether cataloging public T cell receptors could identify signatures of past pathogen exposure. Donor age, sex, ethnicity and CMV serostatus were compiled together with the repertoire data. Besides the first cohort of hundreds of subjects, a separate validation cohort made up of around 120 different subjects was used. To predict cytomegalovirus infection status, the study brought together high-throughput TCR immunosequencing, statistical association of individual TCRs with disease status, and machine learning. An early release covering about 600 HLA-typed donors comprised about 320 gigabases of sequencing data and 85 million to 100 million unique TCR sequences. To study patterns of TCR occurrence, a later analysis re-analyzed previously published TCR beta repertoires from hundreds of donors and added high-resolution HLA genotyping. Of the roughly 390 genotyped donors, over 80% were placed in the genetic ancestry cluster associated with self-reported Caucasian donors. On average, around 200,000 unique TCR beta nucleotide sequences were sequenced per donor among several hundred genotyped donors of the cohort, with approximately 18% of those sequences being non-productive. An earlier analysis of fewer than 750 of the donors used high-throughput TCR beta sequencing to judge whether each TCR beta V gene segment behaved as functional or pseudogenic. On the study overall, not on this receptor specifically: The only immune exposure information available for the cohort was CMV serostatus. A further reported finding was that TCR beta sequences accurately predicted the HLA-A and HLA-B alleles for most subjects in the first cohort. A later analysis found that most CMV-associated TCR beta chains appeared HLA-restricted, with HLA associations seemingly driven largely by CMV exposure. The classifier was reported to diagnose cytomegalovirus status with high specificity and sensitivity in both the original cohort and the validation cohort. The 87-base-pair reads could not distinguish some IMGT-functional V segments, including TRBV6-2 and TRBV6-3, so those segments were excluded. While some public TCRs were present in many individuals, most TCR sequences turned up only very rarely across donors. In vitro tests confirmed that a few of the cytomegalovirus-associated TCR beta chains recognize cytomegalovirus antigens. In a later genetic analysis, fewer N-insertions in productive TCRs were reported among donors in an Asian-associated ancestry cluster than the roughly 700-donor mean. A cluster of highly shared sequence variants was judged likely to be a technical artifact of the sequencing pipeline. When HLA alleles, especially DR and DQ, strongly co-occurred, attributing TCR associations to individual alleles was difficult. Because counts were too low, more than 15 rarely observed V segments, including chromosome 9 orphons, were left out of the earlier analysis of 587 of the donors. In a later analysis, several top co-occurrence clusters were reported to appear linked to parvovirus B19, influenza, CMV and Epstein-Barr virus. Correlated functional status among segregating V segments might be attributable to linkage disequilibrium, but an unknown experimental factor could not be ruled out. In an earlier analysis of about 600 of the donors, most TCR beta V segments appeared in productive rearrangements about 87% or about 30% of the time, broadly matching IMGT annotations. A later analysis found that HLA-associated TCR beta chains were more clonally expanded and had lower generation probabilities than equally common non-associated chains. The authors suggested that the approach could potentially be extended to other disease states and immunological phenotypes. A later analysis associated 16,951 TCR beta sequences with specific HLA alleles at a false discovery rate of 0.05. Only TCR beta chains were sequenced in this cohort, and the absence of alpha or paired-chain data limited detectable features. V-gene and J-gene trimming of TCR beta chains was associated with a missense DCLRE1C variant in a later genetic analysis, and the association was replicated in an independent cohort. In the study, about 150 TCR beta chains were listed as associated with cytomegalovirus. According to a later analysis, TCR association rates differed among HLA loci, with DRB1 alleles showing the most associated TCRs and HLA-C alleles showing the fewest. Because HLA typing was unavailable for some donors at each locus, only the typed subset was used in association tests. Presence/absence analyses assumed roughly uniform sequencing depth across donors, an assumption that may not hold.

The cohort comprised around 690 healthy bone marrow donors. At the time of sampling, every cohort member was nominally healthy, though immune exposures that went unrecorded were likely present. The donor was CMV seropositive and belonged to the group of about 290 seropositive cohort members. Every donor gave a peripheral blood sample, and the peripheral blood mononuclear cells from that sample were used for TCR beta sequencing. Genomic DNA extraction from the blood cell samples was performed with the Qiagen DNeasy Blood Extraction Kit. Library generation was performed with the immunoSEQ multiplex PCR assay. For the multiplex PCR, a mixture combining 60 forward primers for TCR Vbeta segments and 13 reverse primers for TCR Jbeta segments was used. The CDR3 region of rearranged TCR beta genes was amplified from genomic DNA by a multiplex PCR assay. Amplified TCR beta libraries were sequenced as 87-base-pair reads on the Illumina HiSeq System. The original methods were these. In a later analysis, some 80 million unique TCR beta chains were counted across the approximately 640 repertoires, and around 10 million of these chains were shared by at least two donors. Raw reads were error-corrected and collapsed into unique sequences by a nearest-neighbor algorithm in which closely related sequences were merged to remove PCR and sequencing errors. CDR3 sequences were aligned to IMGT reference sequences to assign V, D and J gene segments. For a sequence to be retained, a match of at least six nucleotides to both a V gene segment and a J gene segment was required. Rearrangements were classified as productive when the CDR3 lacked stop codons and remained in frame with V and J, and all other rearrangements were classified as non-productive. CDR3 was defined according to IMGT convention as the region running from the second conserved V-encoded cysteine to the conserved J-encoded phenylalanine. Sequences without an unambiguous match to a single V gene segment were excluded from the earlier analysis of a few hundred of the donors. An earlier analysis of about 600 of the donors called V segments functional above 56.7% productive rearrangements and segregating when the between-donor standard deviation exceeded 5%. A statistical classification framework was built for diagnosing cytomegalovirus status from the catalog of TCR beta chain sequences. In a later analysis, V and J genes were assigned by comparing TCR nucleotide sequences against IMGT/GENE-DB human TR gene sequences. A later analysis assigned CDR3 sequences and most-parsimonious VDJ recombination scenarios with the TCRdist pipeline. In a later analysis, each TCR beta chain was defined by its CDR3 amino acid sequence together with its V-gene family, and reads lacking a unique V-gene family were excluded. A later analysis removed 500 to 600 highly shared, low-generation-probability nucleotide sequences to deal with suspected cross-contamination and a sequencing artifact. For each public chain, a later analysis derived a clonal expansion index from normalized ranks of inferred template counts within each repertoire. A later analysis computed generation probabilities with a VDJ recombination model fitted to out-of-frame rearrangements, and checked the results against IGoR. In a later analysis, TCR-TCR, TCR-HLA and TCR-CMV co-occurrence was scored with hypergeometric tests, and a repertoire-size bias correction was applied to TCR pairs. In a later analysis, false discovery rates were estimated by permuting HLA or CMV assignments 20 times. In a later analysis, co-occurring TCRs were grouped using DBSCAN, with TCRdist sequence similarity added in when clustering inside HLA-allele-positive subsets. Repertoires with fewer than 30,000 or more than 120,000 public chains, plus five repertoires with anomalous nucleotide sharing, were excluded from co-occurrence clustering. TCRdb holds this immuneACCESS table with in-frame rearrangements only. Some clones are missing; in checked studies, unresolved V genes explain under half, and the rest has no known cause. The DNA was the basis for D and trimming; V, J and clone size are from that table. The sample table shows 80,000 to 100,000 clones, and 79% are seen once. Around 3% of the sample comes from the top ten.

Comments on this clone: There is no known antigen for this receptor. No clone much larger than this one lies a single base away; base qualities are absent.

V lost 5 bases and J lost 4 bases, and the count of bases not matched to a germline gene is 9. As encoded in the germline V gene (reference sequence), CDR1 is MNHEY while CDR2 is SMNVEV. The CDR3 starts with the cysteine, ends with the phenylalanine, and has 16 residues. Only the CDR3 portion is preserved as DNA: 48 bases, with reading frame beginning at the first base. This TCR was recovered from a male donor in good health and CMV-seropositive. The V and J segments used are TRBV27 and TRBJ2-1; the junction holds 9 bases that match TRBD2. The sequenced sample consisted of PBMCs. The CDR3 in this case is CASSVLTAGGYNEQFF. The DNA reads as follows: TGTGCCAGCAGTGTACTCACAGCGGGGGGATACAATGAGCAGTTCTTC.